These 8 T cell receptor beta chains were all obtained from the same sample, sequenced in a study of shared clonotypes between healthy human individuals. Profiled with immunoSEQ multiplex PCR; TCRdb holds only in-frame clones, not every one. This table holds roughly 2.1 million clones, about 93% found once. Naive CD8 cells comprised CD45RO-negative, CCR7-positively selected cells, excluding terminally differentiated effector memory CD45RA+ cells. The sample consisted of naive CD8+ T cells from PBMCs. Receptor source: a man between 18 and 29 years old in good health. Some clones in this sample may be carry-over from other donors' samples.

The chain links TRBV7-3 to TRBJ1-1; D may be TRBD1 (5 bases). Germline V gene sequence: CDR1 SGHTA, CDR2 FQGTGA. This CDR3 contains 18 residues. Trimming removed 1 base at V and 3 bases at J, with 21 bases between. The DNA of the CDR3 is TGTGCCAGCAGCTTAAGAGCTCAGATCGCGGGGGAGGACACTGAAGCTTTCTTT. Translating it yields CASSLRAQIAGEDTEAFF. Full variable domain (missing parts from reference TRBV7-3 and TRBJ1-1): GAGVSQTPSNKVTEKGKYVELRCDPISGHTALYWYRQSLGQGPEFLIYFQGTGAADDSGLPNDRFFAVRPEGSVSTLKIQRTERGDSAVYLCASSLRAQIAGEDTEAFFGQGTRLTVV.

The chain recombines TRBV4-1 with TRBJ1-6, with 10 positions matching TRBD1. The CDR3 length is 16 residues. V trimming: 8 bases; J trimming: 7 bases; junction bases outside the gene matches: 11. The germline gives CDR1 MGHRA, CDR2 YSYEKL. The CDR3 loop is CASCDRTGGENSPLHF. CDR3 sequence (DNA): TGCGCCAGCTGCGACAGGACAGGGGGTGAAAATTCACCCCTCCACTTT.

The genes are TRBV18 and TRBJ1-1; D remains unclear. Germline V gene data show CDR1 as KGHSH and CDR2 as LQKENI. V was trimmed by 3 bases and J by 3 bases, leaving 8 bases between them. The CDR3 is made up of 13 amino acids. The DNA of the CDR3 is TGTGCCAGCTCACCTCGAGACTACACTGAAGCTTTCTTT. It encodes CASSPRDYTEAFF. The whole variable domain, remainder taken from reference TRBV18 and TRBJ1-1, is NAGVMQNPRHLVRRRGQEARLRCSPMKGHSHVYWYRQLPEEGLKFMVYLQKENIIDESGMPKERFSAEFPKEGPSILRIQQVVRGDSAAYFCASSPRDYTEAFFGQGTRLTVV.

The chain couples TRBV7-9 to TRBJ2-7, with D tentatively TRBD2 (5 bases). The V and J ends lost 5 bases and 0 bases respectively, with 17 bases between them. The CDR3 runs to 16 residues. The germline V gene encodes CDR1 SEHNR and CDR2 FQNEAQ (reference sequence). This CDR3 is CASSPPPGNVSYEQYF. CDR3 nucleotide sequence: TGTGCCAGCAGCCCCCCTCCCGGGAATGTCTCCTACGAGCAGTACTTC.

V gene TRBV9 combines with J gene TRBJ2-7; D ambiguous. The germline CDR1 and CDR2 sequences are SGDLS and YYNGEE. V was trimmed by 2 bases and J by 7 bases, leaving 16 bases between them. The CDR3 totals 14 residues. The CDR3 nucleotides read TGTGCCAGCAGCGTCTCACCAGCCTCGGGTGAGCAGTACTTC. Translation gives CASSVSPASGEQYF. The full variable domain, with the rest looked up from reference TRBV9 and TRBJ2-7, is DSGVTQTPKHLITATGQRVTLRCSPRSGDLSVYWYQQSLDQGLQFLIQYYNGEERAKGNILERFSAQQFPDLHSELNLSSLELGDSALYFCASSVSPASGEQYFGPGTRLTVT.

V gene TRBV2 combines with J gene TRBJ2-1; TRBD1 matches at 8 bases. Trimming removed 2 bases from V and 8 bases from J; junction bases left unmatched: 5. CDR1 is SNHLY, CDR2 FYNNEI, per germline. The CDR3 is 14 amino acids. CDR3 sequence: CASSEPDRGYEQFF. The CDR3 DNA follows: TGTGCCAGCAGTGAACCCGACAGGGGTTATGAGCAGTTCTTC.

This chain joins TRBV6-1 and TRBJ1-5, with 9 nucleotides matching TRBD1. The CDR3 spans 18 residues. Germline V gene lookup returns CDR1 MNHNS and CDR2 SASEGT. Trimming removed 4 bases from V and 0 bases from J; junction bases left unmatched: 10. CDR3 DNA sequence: TGTGCCAGCAGTGTACGGGACAGGGATCCTTATAGCAATCAGCCCCAGCATTTT. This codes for CASSVRDRDPYSNQPQHF.

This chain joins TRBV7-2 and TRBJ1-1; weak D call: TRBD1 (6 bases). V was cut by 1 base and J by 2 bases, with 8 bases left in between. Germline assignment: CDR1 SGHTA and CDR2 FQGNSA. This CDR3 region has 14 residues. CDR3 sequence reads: CASSLVGHNTEAFF. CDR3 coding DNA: TGTGCCAGCAGCTTAGTGGGACACAACACTGAAGCTTTCTTT.